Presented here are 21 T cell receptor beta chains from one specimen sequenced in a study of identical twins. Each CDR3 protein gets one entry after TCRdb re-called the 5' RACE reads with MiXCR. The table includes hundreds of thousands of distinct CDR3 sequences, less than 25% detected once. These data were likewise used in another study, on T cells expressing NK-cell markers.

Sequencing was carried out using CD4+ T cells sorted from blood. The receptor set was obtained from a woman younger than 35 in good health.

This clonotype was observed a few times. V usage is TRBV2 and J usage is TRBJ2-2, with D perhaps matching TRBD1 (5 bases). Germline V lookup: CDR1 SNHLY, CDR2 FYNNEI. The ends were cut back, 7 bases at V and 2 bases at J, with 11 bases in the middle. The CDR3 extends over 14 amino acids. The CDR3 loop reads CASKSQGNTGELFF. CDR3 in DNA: TGTGCCAGCAAGTCTCAGGGTAACACCGGGGAGCTGTTTTTT.

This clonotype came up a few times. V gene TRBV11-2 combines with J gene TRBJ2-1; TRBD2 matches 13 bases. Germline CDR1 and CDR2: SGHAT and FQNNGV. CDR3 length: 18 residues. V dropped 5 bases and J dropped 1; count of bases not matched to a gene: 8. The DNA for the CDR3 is TGTGCCAGCAGCCCTCGGACTAGCGGGAGAAGGTCCTACAATGAGCAGTTCTTC. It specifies CASSPRTSGRRSYNEQFF.

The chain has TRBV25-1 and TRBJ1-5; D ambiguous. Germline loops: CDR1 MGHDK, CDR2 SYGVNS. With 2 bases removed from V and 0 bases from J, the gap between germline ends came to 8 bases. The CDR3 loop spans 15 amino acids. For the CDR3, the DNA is TGTGCCAGCAGTGAACTGACACTTAGCAATCAGCCCCAGCATTTT. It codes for CASSELTLSNQPQHF.

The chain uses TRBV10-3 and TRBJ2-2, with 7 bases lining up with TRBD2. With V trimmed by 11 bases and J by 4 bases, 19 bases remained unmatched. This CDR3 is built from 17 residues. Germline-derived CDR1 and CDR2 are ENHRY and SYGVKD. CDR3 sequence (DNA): TGTGCCGTCGCAGCCAGCGGGGCTGGGGCAGGCACCGGGGAGCTGTTTTTT. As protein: CAVAASGAGAGTGELFF.

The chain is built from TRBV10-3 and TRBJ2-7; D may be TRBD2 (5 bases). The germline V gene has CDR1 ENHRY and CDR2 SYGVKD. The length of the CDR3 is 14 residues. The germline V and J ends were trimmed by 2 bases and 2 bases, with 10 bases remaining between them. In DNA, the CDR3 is TGTGCCATCAGTGAGCACCCGGGAACCTACGAGCAGTACTTC. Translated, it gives CAISEHPGTYEQYF.

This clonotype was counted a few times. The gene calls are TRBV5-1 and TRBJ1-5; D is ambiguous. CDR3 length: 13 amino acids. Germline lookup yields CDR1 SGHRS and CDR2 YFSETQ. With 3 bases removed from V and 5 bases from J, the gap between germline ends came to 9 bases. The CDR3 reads CASSSQPYQPQHF. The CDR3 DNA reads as TGCGCCAGCAGCTCTCAACCATATCAGCCCCAGCATTTT.

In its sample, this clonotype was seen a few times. The CDR3 DNA sequence: TGCAGTGCCCCCGGCCAGATTAACACTGAAGCTTTCTTT. The encoded protein is CSAPGQINTEAFF. The J gene is TRBJ1-1, the V gene TRBV20-1; D is unclear. The CDR3 is 13 amino acids. The germline V gene has CDR1 DFQATT and CDR2 SNEGSKA (reference sequence). Trimming shortened V by 6 bases and J by 2 bases, and 13 bases separated the two germline ends.

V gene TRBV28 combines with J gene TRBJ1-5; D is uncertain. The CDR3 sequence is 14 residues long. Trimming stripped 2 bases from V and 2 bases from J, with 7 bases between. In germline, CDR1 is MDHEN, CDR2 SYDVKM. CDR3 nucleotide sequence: TGTGCCAGCAGTTTAGACCTGCGCAATCAGCCCCAGCATTTT. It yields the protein CASSLDLRNQPQHF.

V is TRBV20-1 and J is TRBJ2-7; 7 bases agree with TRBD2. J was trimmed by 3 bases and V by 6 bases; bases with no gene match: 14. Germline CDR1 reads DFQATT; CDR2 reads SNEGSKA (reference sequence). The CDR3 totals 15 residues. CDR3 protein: CSAAWGAGDNYEQYF. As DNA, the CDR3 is TGCAGTGCGGCTTGGGGCGCGGGAGATAACTACGAGCAGTACTTC.

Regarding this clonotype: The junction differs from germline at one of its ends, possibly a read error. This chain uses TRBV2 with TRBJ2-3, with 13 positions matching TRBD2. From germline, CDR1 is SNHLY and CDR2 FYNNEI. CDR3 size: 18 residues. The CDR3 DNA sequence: TGTACCAGCAGCCCAGGGACTAGCGGGGCCTATACCATAGATACGCAGTATTTT. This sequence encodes CTSSPGTSGAYTIDTQYF.

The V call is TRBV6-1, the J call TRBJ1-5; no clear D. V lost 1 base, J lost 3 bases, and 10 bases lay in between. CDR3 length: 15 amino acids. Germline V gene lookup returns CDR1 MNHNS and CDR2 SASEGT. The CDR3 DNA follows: TGTGCCAGCAGTGAAGTTGGGGTTATCAATCAGCCCCAGCATTTT. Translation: CASSEVGVINQPQHF.

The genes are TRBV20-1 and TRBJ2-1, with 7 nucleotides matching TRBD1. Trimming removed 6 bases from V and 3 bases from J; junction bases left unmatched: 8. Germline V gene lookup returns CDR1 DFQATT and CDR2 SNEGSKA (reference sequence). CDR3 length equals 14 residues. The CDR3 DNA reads TGCAGTGCCCCGGGACAGTTCAACTACAATGAGCAGTTCTTC. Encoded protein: CSAPGQFNYNEQFF.

For the CDR3, the DNA is TGTGCCAGCAGTAACGGACACTACTATGGCTACACCTTC. It yields the protein CASSNGHYYGYTF. This chain connects TRBV6-2 or TRBV6-3 to TRBJ1-2, with D perhaps matching TRBD1 (5 bases). The germline V gene encodes CDR1 MNHEY and CDR2 SVGEGT. The CDR3 runs to 13 residues. Trimming removed 5 bases from V and 3 bases from J, with 10 bases in between.

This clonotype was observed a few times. The CDR3 DNA reads as TGTGCCAGCAGCGTGGGACAGCACAATGAGCAGTTCTTC. Amino acids: CASSVGQHNEQFF. J is TRBJ2-1 and V is TRBV9; 7 bases match TRBD1. From germline, CDR1 is SGDLS and CDR2 YYNGEE. There are 13 residues in the CDR3. With 2 bases clipped from V and 5 bases from J, the junction kept 1 base outside the gene matches. Supplemented by reference TRBV9 and TRBJ2-1, the full variable domain reads DSGVTQTPKHLITATGQRVTLRCSPRSGDLSVYWYQQSLDQGLQFLIQYYNGEERAKGNILERFSAQQFPDLHSELNLSSLELGDSALYFCASSVGQHNEQFFGPGTRLTVL.

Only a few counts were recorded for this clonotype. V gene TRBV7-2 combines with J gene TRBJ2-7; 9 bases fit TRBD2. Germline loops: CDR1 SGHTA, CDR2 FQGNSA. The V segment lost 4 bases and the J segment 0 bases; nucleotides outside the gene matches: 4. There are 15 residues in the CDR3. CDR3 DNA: TGTGCCAGCAGCTCCAATAGCGGGGGCTCCTACGAGCAGTACTTC. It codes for CASSSNSGGSYEQYF. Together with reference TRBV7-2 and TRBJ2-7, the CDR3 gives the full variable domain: GAGVSQSPSNKVTEKGKDVELRCDPISGHTALYWYRQSLGQGLEFLIYFQGNSAPDKSGLPSDRFSAERTGGSVSTLTIQRTQQEDSAVYLCASSSNSGGSYEQYFGPGTRLTVT.

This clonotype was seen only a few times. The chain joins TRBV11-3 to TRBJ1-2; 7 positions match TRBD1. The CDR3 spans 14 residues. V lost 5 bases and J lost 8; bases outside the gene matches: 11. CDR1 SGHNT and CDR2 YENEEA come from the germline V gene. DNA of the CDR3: TGTGCCAGCAGCGCCGGGATCCGACAGGGAGGCTACACCTTC. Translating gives CASSAGIRQGGYTF.

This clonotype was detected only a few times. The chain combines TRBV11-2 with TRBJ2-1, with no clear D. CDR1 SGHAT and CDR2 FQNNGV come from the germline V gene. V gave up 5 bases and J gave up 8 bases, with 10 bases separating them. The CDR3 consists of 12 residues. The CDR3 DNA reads TGTGCCAGCAGCCCCCGATTGGATGAGCAGTTCTTC. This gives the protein CASSPRLDEQFF.

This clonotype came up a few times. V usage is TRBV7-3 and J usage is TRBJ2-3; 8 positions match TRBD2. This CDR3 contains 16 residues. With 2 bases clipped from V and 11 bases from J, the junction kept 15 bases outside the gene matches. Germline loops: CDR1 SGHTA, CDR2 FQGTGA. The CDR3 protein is CASSLAGGKGIGGQYF. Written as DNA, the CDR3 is TGTGCCAGCAGCTTAGCGGGGGGAAAAGGAATCGGGGGGCAGTATTTT.

This CDR3 reads CASGLVLRETGNTIYF. The CDR3 DNA reads as TGTGCTAGTGGTTTGGTACTCCGGGAAACCGGAAACACCATATATTTT. V usage is TRBV12-5 and J usage is TRBJ1-3; D gene uncertain. Trimming removed 0 bases at V and 4 bases at J, with 13 bases between. Germline CDR1 is LGHNT and CDR2 is FRNRAP. The CDR3 length is 16 residues.

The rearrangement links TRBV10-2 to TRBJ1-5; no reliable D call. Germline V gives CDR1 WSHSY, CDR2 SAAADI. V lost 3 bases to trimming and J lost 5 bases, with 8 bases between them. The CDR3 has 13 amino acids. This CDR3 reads CASSDPPHQPQHF. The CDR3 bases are TGCGCCAGCAGTGACCCCCCGCATCAGCCCCAGCATTTT.

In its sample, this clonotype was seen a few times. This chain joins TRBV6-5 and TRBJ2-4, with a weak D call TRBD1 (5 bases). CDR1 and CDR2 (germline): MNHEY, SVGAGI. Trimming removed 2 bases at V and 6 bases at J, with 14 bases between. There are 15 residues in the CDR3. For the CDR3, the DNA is TGTGCCAGCAGTTACGCCATCCAGGGCGGAAACATTCAGTACTTC. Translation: CASSYAIQGGNIQYF.